These T cell receptor beta chains were read from a single sample in a study of regulatory T cells in long-lasting Graves disease. TCRdb re-called the multiplex PCR reads with MiXCR, one entry per CDR3 protein. The table records about 220,000 distinct CDR3 sequences, about 19% of them present only once. This sample was also put to use in a study of T cells in Graves' hyperthyroidism and ophthalmopathy.

This specimen was peripheral blood mononuclear cells (PBMCs), taken at new diagnosis, from a patient treated with antithyroid drugs. Receptors originate from a woman aged 25 to 39 with Graves disease. Both conserved end residues are part of each CDR3. D genes are given only for firm matches. Size values are once, few and many counts, or a class for expanded clones, and some rows have none.

j_call d_call v_call clone_size cdr3_aa cdr3_nt
TRBJ2-7 - TRBV7-9 - CASSSLSPLGQYF TGTGCCAGCAGCTCCCTGTCACCCCTAGGGCAGTACTTC
TRBJ1-1 - TRBV7-9 few CASSFGSGWTEAFF TGTGCCAGCAGCTTCGGGTCCGGGTGGACTGAAGCTTTCTTT
TRBJ1-1 TRBD1 TRBV11-2 many CASSATGTGNTEAFF TGTGCCAGCAGCGCTACCGGGACAGGGAACACTGAAGCTTTCTTT
TRBJ2-7 - TRBV6-1 many CASSEAVTRDKQYF TGTGCCAGCAGTGAAGCGGTGACCCGGGACAAGCAGTACTTC
TRBJ2-2 TRBD2 TRBV19 - CASKPSVLAGGTGELFF TGTGCCAGTAAGCCTTCTGTACTAGCGGGCGGCACCGGGGAGCTGTTTTTT
TRBJ1-1 - TRBV4-1 - CASSQERRGAGTEAFF TGCGCCAGCAGCCAAGAGCGGAGAGGGGCGGGCACTGAAGCTTTCTTT
TRBJ2-3 TRBD2 TRBV28 many CASRSTLAGGRTDTQYF TGTGCCAGCAGATCCACTCTAGCGGGGGGGAGGACAGATACGCAGTATTTT
TRBJ2-6 - TRBV7-3 many CASSPVKGTGANVLTF TGTGCCAGCAGCCCGGTGAAGGGGACTGGGGCCAACGTCCTGACTTTC
TRBJ2-5 - TRBV27 many CASSPSPFSRETQYF TGTGCCAGCAGTCCCAGCCCCTTTAGTAGAGAGACCCAGTACTTC
TRBJ2-7 - TRBV30 many CAWSGGYSYEQYF TGTGCCTGGAGCGGGGGATACTCCTACGAGCAGTACTTC
TRBJ2-7 - TRBV18 many CASSSNGGYEQYF TGTGCCAGCTCTTCAAACGGAGGCTACGAGCAGTACTTC
TRBJ1-2 TRBD1 TRBV9 many CASSSDRGYGYTF TGTGCCAGCAGCTCGGACAGGGGTTATGGCTACACCTTC
TRBJ2-4 - TRBV6-1 - CASSSTPKTGPLSAKNIQYF TGTGCCAGCAGTAGTACCCCCAAGACAGGTCCCTTGAGTGCCAAAAACATTCAGTACTTC
TRBJ2-7 - TRBV6-1 many CASSHRGSSYEQYF TGTGCCAGCAGCCACCGGGGGAGCTCCTACGAGCAGTACTTC
TRBJ2-7 TRBD1 TRBV12-5 many CASGPRIAGTGRYEQYF TGTGCTAGTGGCCCACGGATCGCCGGGACAGGGAGGTACGAGCAGTACTTC
TRBJ2-1 - TRBV11-3 many CASSPQVNEQFF TGTGCCAGCAGCCCTCAGGTGAATGAGCAGTTCTTC
TRBJ2-3 - TRBV12-3/TRBV12-4 many CASRKGTDTQYF TGTGCCAGCAGAAAAGGCACAGATACGCAGTATTTT
TRBJ2-7 TRBD1 TRBV5-6 many CASSLAAGTGGTYEQYF TGTGCCAGCAGCTTGGCCGCCGGGACAGGGGGCACCTACGAGCAGTACTTC
TRBJ1-4 - TRBV12-3/TRBV12-4 - CASSRSRGEKLFF TGTGCCAGCAGCCGATCCAGGGGTGAAAAACTGTTTTTT
TRBJ2-5 - TRBV7-9 many CASSLARQQETQYF TGTGCCAGCAGCTTAGCGAGGCAGCAAGAGACCCAGTACTTC
TRBJ2-1 TRBD2 TRBV14 many CASRQSGGAVNEQFF TGTGCCAGCAGACAAAGCGGGGGGGCCGTCAATGAGCAGTTCTTC
TRBJ2-1 TRBD2 TRBV15 many CATSFSSGFVFSYNEQFF TGTGCCACCAGCTTTTCTAGCGGATTCGTATTCTCCTACAATGAGCAGTTCTTC
TRBJ1-1 - TRBV20-1 many CSSPRKGGTEAFF TGCAGTTCGCCCAGAAAGGGTGGCACTGAAGCTTTCTTT
TRBJ1-2 TRBD1 TRBV27 many CASSLIGQGAGSYGYTF TGTGCCAGCAGTTTAATAGGACAGGGGGCGGGTAGCTATGGCTACACCTTC
TRBJ2-3 - TRBV7-3 - CASSLNPDGDTQYF TGTGCCAGCAGCTTAAACCCCGATGGAGATACGCAGTATTTT
TRBJ1-5 TRBD1 TRBV30 few CAWEHGTGGNQPQHF TGTGCCTGGGAACACGGGACAGGGGGCAATCAGCCCCAGCATTTT
TRBJ1-1 - TRBV5-1 many CASSSVLGGEAFF TGCGCCAGCAGCTCCGTCTTGGGTGGTGAAGCTTTCTTT
TRBJ2-1 - TRBV28 many CASSTDGLASKQFF TGTGCCAGCAGCACCGATGGACTGGCGAGTAAGCAGTTCTTC
TRBJ1-5 - TRBV28 many CASSLPSTGSNQPQHF TGTGCCAGCAGTTTACCCTCTACAGGGAGCAATCAGCCCCAGCATTTT
TRBJ2-7 - TRBV11-3 many CASSLGAPSLKNTYEQYF TGTGCCAGCAGCTTAGGGGCCCCGTCACTCAAAAACACCTACGAGCAGTACTTC
TRBJ1-2 - TRBV6-1 few CASSAHRVGGYTF TGTGCCAGCAGCGCCCACAGGGTGGGCGGCTACACCTTC
TRBJ1-4 - TRBV6-5 many CASSYLVGGRGEKLFF TGTGCCAGCAGTTACTTAGTTGGGGGGCGAGGGGAAAAACTGTTTTTT
TRBJ2-5 TRBD1 TRBV18 - CASSPAPGQRETQYF TGTGCCAGCTCACCGGCACCGGGACAGCGAGAGACCCAGTACTTC
TRBJ2-6 - TRBV29-1 - CSVESGANVLTF TGCAGCGTTGAATCGGGGGCCAACGTCCTGACTTTC
TRBJ1-2 TRBD1 TRBV2 many CASSVQGASDGYTF TGTGCCAGCAGTGTGCAGGGGGCGTCAGATGGCTACACCTTC
TRBJ2-3 TRBD2 TRBV7-3 - CASSRGTSDTDTQYF TGTGCCAGCAGCCGCGGGACTAGCGACACAGATACGCAGTATTTT
TRBJ2-5 - TRBV9 many CASSTRVEETQYF TGTGCCAGCAGCACCAGGGTGGAAGAGACCCAGTACTTC
TRBJ2-3 - TRBV5-1 many CASGRTDTDTQYF TGCGCCAGCGGCCGGACCGACACAGATACGCAGTATTTT
TRBJ1-2 TRBD1 TRBV3-1 - CASSVGDRGNGYTF TGTGCCAGCAGCGTCGGGGACAGGGGAAATGGCTACACCTTC
TRBJ2-3 - TRBV5-1 many CASSLDVFTDTQYF TGCGCCAGCAGCTTGGACGTCTTCACAGATACGCAGTATTTT
TRBJ2-1 - TRBV9 many CASSVGGPYYNEQFF TGTGCCAGCAGCGTAGGGGGGCCTTATTACAATGAGCAGTTCTTC
TRBJ2-1 TRBD2 TRBV2 many CASTAGGFNEQFF TGTGCCAGCACAGCGGGAGGGTTTAATGAGCAGTTCTTC
TRBJ1-5 - TRBV5-1 many CASSLDPHDSNQPQHF TGCGCCAGCAGCTTGGACCCTCACGATAGCAATCAGCCCCAGCATTTT
TRBJ2-7 - TRBV7-8 many CASSLGLNREDEQYF TGTGCCAGCAGCTTAGGGTTAAACAGGGAGGACGAGCAGTACTTC
TRBJ1-5 - TRBV4-1 - CASSLQDGSRQPQHF TGCGCCAGCAGCCTTCAAGACGGGTCAAGGCAGCCCCAGCATTTT
TRBJ2-1 TRBD2 TRBV18 many CASSPRSGGLYNEQFF TGTGCCAGCTCACCACGAAGCGGGGGGCTCTACAATGAGCAGTTCTTC